These 10 T cell receptor beta chains were sequenced from one sample in a study of T cell responses to AZD1222 COVID-19 vaccine (dated by TCRdb to the early 2020s). The meaning of the sample's time point label: baseline before first vaccination. Libraries were built with the immunoSEQ multiplex PCR assay. TCRdb obtained this table from immuneACCESS and retained in-frame rearrangements with V and J assigned. These tables miss some clones; where compared with another copy, unresolved V genes account for less than half of the shortfall, and the remainder is unexplained. This sample has 150,000 or so clones in its table, and 90% of those were observed once. The biggest ten clones account for 18% of the sample. Specimen: peripheral blood, collected on day 0 of AZD1222 vaccination. The origin of the receptors is an adult in good health.

The chain combines TRBV15 with TRBJ1-1, with 9 positions matching TRBD1. The ends lost 0 bases at V and 3 bases at J; junction bases unmatched: 8. Per the germline V gene, CDR1 is LNHNV and CDR2 is YYDKDF (reference sequence). The CDR3 loop spans 17 amino acids. For the CDR3, the DNA is TGTGCCACCAGCAGAGATCTGTTACAGGGGGCCCACACTGAAGCTTTCTTT. Amino acids: CATSRDLLQGAHTEAFF.

The table lists this clone with a few counts. The chain has TRBV7-9 and TRBJ2-7, with 8 bases fitting TRBD1. CDR1 is SEHNR, CDR2 FQNEAQ, per germline (reference sequence). The V segment lost 5 bases and the J segment 6 bases; nucleotides outside the gene matches: 12. This CDR3 is 15 amino acids long. The chain's CDR3 is CASSISLGQGREQYF. The CDR3 DNA reads TGTGCCAGCAGCATCAGCCTCGGACAGGGACGCGAGCAGTACTTC.

The chain recombines TRBV11-3 with TRBJ1-4, with 7 bases that match TRBD1. V was pared by 1 base and J by 6 bases, with 2 bases of the junction left unmatched. The CDR3 spans 14 residues. Per the germline V gene, CDR1 is SGHNT and CDR2 is YENEEA. CDR3 nucleotide sequence: TGTGCCAGCAGCTTAGGGGGGACAGATGAAAAACTGTTTTTT. This encodes CASSLGGTDEKLFF.

The rearrangement joins TRBV18 to TRBJ1-5; D is ambiguous. This CDR3 region has 13 residues. CDR1 and CDR2 from the germline V gene are KGHSH and LQKENI. V was cut by 3 bases and J by 6 bases, with 9 bases left in between. CDR3 sequence: CASSPGSSQPQHF. DNA for the CDR3: TGTGCCAGCTCACCCGGGTCGAGTCAGCCCCAGCATTTT.

The chain recombines TRBV19 with TRBJ2-5, with D possibly TRBD2 on 6 matching bases. Per germline, CDR1 LNHDA and CDR2 SQIVND (reference sequence). Trimming left V 9 bases short and J 5 bases short, with 13 bases between. CDR3 length: 12 residues. In DNA form, the CDR3 reads TGTGCCAGCGGCGGGGAGTTGGAGACCCAGTACTTC. Translating it yields CASGGELETQYF.

The DNA for the CDR3 is TGTGCCAGCAGCCAAGTGATGAGCGACGAGCAGTACTTC. It encodes CASSQVMSDEQYF. The chain combines TRBV4-2 with TRBJ2-7, with D unclear. Germline lookup yields CDR1 LGHNA and CDR2 YNFKEQ. The CDR3 runs to 13 residues. V gave up 1 base and J gave up 5 bases, with 9 bases separating them.

This clone occurred once. One junction end disagrees with the germline gene, perhaps due to a read error. The chain couples TRBV5-6 to TRBJ1-2, with D perhaps matching TRBD1 (5 bases). The germline gives CDR1 SGHDT, CDR2 YYEEEE. The CDR3 sequence is 14 residues long. As DNA, the CDR3 is TGTGCCAGCAGATTGGGGGGTGACCTCTATGGCTACACCTTC. Translated: CASRLGGDLYGYTF. Supplemented by reference TRBV5-6 and TRBJ1-2, the full variable domain reads DAGVTQSPTHLIKTRGQQVTLRCSPKSGHDTVSWYQQALGQGPQFIFQYYEEEERQRGNFPDRFSGHQFPNYSSELNVNALLLGDSALYLCASRLGGDLYGYTFGSGTRLTVV.

The chain carries TRBV30 and TRBJ1-3; D unresolved. V dropped 0 bases and J dropped 2 bases, with 8 bases sitting between them. This CDR3 has 14 amino acids. Germline V lookup: CDR1 GTSNPN, CDR2 SVGIG (reference sequence). CDR3 region: CAWSVRTTGNTIYF. For the CDR3, the DNA is TGTGCCTGGAGTGTAAGGACGACTGGAAACACCATATATTTT. Filled out from reference TRBV30 and TRBJ1-3, the complete variable domain reads SQTIHQWPATLVQPVGSPLSLECTVEGTSNPNLYWYRQAAGRGLQLLFYSVGIGQISSEVPQNLSASRPQDRQFILSSKKLLLSDSGFYLCAWSVRTTGNTIYFGEGSWLTVV.

V usage is TRBV5-1 and J usage is TRBJ1-6, with 10 bases identical to TRBD1. J was trimmed by 5 bases and V by 3 bases; bases with no gene match: 8. Germline assignment: CDR1 SGHRS and CDR2 YFSETQ. The CDR3 has 17 amino acids. The CDR3 nucleotides read TGCGCCAGCAGCTACGGACTCGGGACAGGGGATAATTCACCCCTCCACTTT. This translates into CASSYGLGTGDNSPLHF.

The rearrangement joins TRBV7-9 to TRBJ2-3, with 7 positions matching TRBD2. The V and J ends lost 4 bases and 2 bases, in that order; junction bases with no gene match: 3. CDR3 size: 14 residues. Germline values: CDR1 SEHNR, CDR2 FQNEAQ (reference sequence). The CDR3 nucleotides read TGTGCCAGCAGCTCTAGCGGATACACAGATACGCAGTATTTT. Translated: CASSSSGYTDTQYF.